This T cell receptor (beta chain) originates from a study of neurological immune-mediated disorders. Libraries from sorted cells used roughly 1 million T cells (CD4+ or CD8+). Findings of the study overall: Multiple sclerosis was found to have the least TCR clonal expansion, below healthy controls, and HTLV-1-associated myelopathy the most.

After removal of 6 bases from V and 7 bases from J, the junction contained 4 bases not matched to a gene. The CDR3 runs to 12 residues. Germline assignment: CDR1 MNHEY and CDR2 SMNVEV (reference sequence). This clonotype was seen many times. The target antigen is unknown. Each CDR3 protein is one row after TCRdb ran MiXCR on the 5' RACE reads. The sample includes about 14,000 distinct CDR3 sequences, 6% to 8% of them seen just once. The genes are TRBV27 and TRBJ2-7; 9 bases fit TRBD1. The source material was CD8+ T cells from blood. This clonotype originated in a woman in her forties in good health. CDR3 loop: CASRQGAREQYF. CDR3 coding DNA: TGTGCCAGCAGACAGGGGGCGAGAGAGCAGTACTTC.